What follows are 32 T cell receptor beta chains derived from one specimen sequenced in a study of T cell responses to AZD1222 COVID-19 vaccine. Only in-frame clones appear in the TCRdb table, and some are missing; sequencing was by immunoSEQ multiplex PCR. Among approximately 200,000 clones listed, over 70% were seen once. The starting material was peripheral blood, obtained on day 0 of MenACWY control vaccination. Receptor source: an adult in good health.

The CDR3 DNA follows: TGTGCCAGCAGCTTAGTGAGTCAGAACTATGGCTACACCTTC. Protein sequence: CASSLVSQNYGYTF. The chain combines TRBV7-9 with TRBJ1-2; D is uncertain. There are 14 residues in the CDR3. The germline V gene encodes CDR1 SEHNR and CDR2 FQNEAQ (reference sequence). V was cut by 1 base and J by 2 bases, with 8 bases left in between.

The V and J genes are TRBV7-9 and TRBJ1-2; D is uncertain. Germline V gene lookup returns CDR1 SEHNR and CDR2 FQNEAQ (reference sequence). V gave up 3 bases and J gave up 6 bases, with 5 bases separating them. The CDR3 consists of 11 residues. CDR3 region: CASSLADGYTF. CDR3 DNA: TGTGCCAGCAGCTTGGCAGATGGCTACACCTTC.

The rearrangement links TRBV11-2 to TRBJ1-1; tentatively, D is TRBD1 (6 bases). The CDR3 is 15 residues long. Germline V gene lookup returns CDR1 SGHAT and CDR2 FQNNGV. The V gene lost 3 bases and the J gene lost 0 bases, with 11 bases spanning the gap. The CDR3 DNA sequence: TGTGCCAGCAGCTTGGACGACAGGCTGAACACTGAAGCTTTCTTT. Encoded protein: CASSLDDRLNTEAFF. The full variable domain, completed using reference TRBV11-2 and TRBJ1-1, is EAGVAQSPRYKIIEKRQSVAFWCNPISGHATLYWYQQILGQGPKLLIQFQNNGVVDDSQLPKDRFSAERLKGVDSTLKIQPAKLEDSAVYLCASSLDDRLNTEAFFGQGTRLTVV.

This clone is a singleton in its sample. The J gene is TRBJ2-7, the V gene TRBV30; D unclear. The CDR3 has 12 amino acids. V was pared by 0 bases and J by 3 bases, with 6 bases between. CDR1 and CDR2 (germline): GTSNPN, SVGIG (reference sequence). The CDR3 here is CAWSVRGYEQYF. The DNA for the CDR3 is TGTGCCTGGAGTGTAAGAGGCTACGAGCAGTACTTC.

The CDR3 nucleotides are TGTGCCAGCAGCCAGACAGGGACAGGGAGGAACACTGAAGCTTTCTTT. Translated, it gives CASSQTGTGRNTEAFF. The chain is built from TRBV7-3 and TRBJ1-1; 9 bases match TRBD1. The J segment lost 1 base and the V segment lost 5 bases, leaving 8 bases of the junction unmatched. CDR1 is SGHTA, CDR2 FQGTGA, per germline. CDR3 length: 16 residues.

The chain employs TRBV15 and TRBJ2-7; TRBD1 agrees at 8 bases. J was trimmed by 3 bases and V by 0 bases; bases with no gene match: 1. CDR1 LNHNV and CDR2 YYDKDF come from the germline V gene (reference sequence). The length of the CDR3 is 14 residues. The CDR3 is CATSREGQGYEQYF. The CDR3 nucleotides are TGTGCCACCAGCAGAGAAGGACAGGGCTACGAGCAGTACTTC.

J is TRBJ2-5 and V is TRBV19; TRBD2 agrees at 7 bases. Germline V lookup: CDR1 LNHDA, CDR2 SQIVND (reference sequence). This CDR3 has 14 amino acids. V lost 8 bases and J lost 0; bases outside the gene matches: 6. The CDR3 protein is CASRRDYNQETQYF. CDR3 nucleotides: TGTGCCAGTCGCCGGGACTACAACCAAGAGACCCAGTACTTC.

The rearrangement uses TRBV19 and TRBJ2-7, with 7 bases fitting TRBD2. Germline V gene data show CDR1 as LNHDA and CDR2 as SQIVND (reference sequence). Unmatched junction bases numbered 4, after V lost 5 bases and J lost 3 bases. This CDR3 is 13 amino acids long. CDR3 sequence reads: CASSPGLNYEQYF. The DNA for the CDR3 is TGTGCCAGTAGTCCGGGACTAAACTACGAGCAGTACTTC. Complete variable domain (other parts from reference TRBV19 and TRBJ2-7): DGGITQSPKYLFRKEGQNVTLSCEQNLNHDAMYWYRQDPGQGLRLIYYSQIVNDFQKGDIAEGYSVSREKKESFPLTVTSAQKNPTAFYLCASSPGLNYEQYFGPGTRLTVT.

This clone has a handful of counts. The V gene is TRBV6-5, the J gene TRBJ1-5; maybe TRBD1 (5 bases). Trimming took off 6 bases at V and 1 base at J, with 10 bases between the two ends. The V gene's germline CDR1 is MNHEY and CDR2 SVGAGI. The CDR3 spans 14 residues. The CDR3 region has the DNA TGTGCCAGCAGGGAGGGGCTGAGCAATCAGCCCCAGCATTTT. This codes for CASREGLSNQPQHF.

In this sample, this clone turned up once. The chain recombines TRBV7-2 with TRBJ1-2; 11 bases are a match to TRBD1. The CDR3 is 15 residues long. The junction had 6 bases not matched to a gene; V was cut back by 5 bases and J by 4 bases. The germline V gene has CDR1 SGHTA and CDR2 FQGNSA. CDR3 nucleotides: TGTGCCAGCAGCGGGACCGGGACAGGGGGCTATGGCTACACCTTC. This translates into CASSGTGTGGYGYTF.

The chain carries TRBV18 and TRBJ2-7; a weak D match, TRBD2 (5 bases). Germline V lookup: CDR1 KGHSH, CDR2 LQKENI. Deletions cut 0 bases from V and 6 bases from J, with 12 bases between. The length of the CDR3 is 14 residues. CDR3 in DNA: TGTGCCAGCTCACCACCGGTAGTGGCGGGCGAGCAGTACTTC. Its protein product is CASSPPVVAGEQYF.

The genes are TRBV28 and TRBJ1-2, with 11 bases identical to TRBD1. The CDR3 covers 15 residues. Germline V gives CDR1 MDHEN, CDR2 SYDVKM. V shed 6 bases, J shed 4 bases, and the junction held 7 bases outside the gene matches. The CDR3 sequence is CASSPGTGGIYGYTF. For the CDR3, the DNA is TGTGCCAGCAGCCCGGGGACAGGGGGAATCTATGGCTACACCTTC.

The J gene is TRBJ1-2, the V gene TRBV4-2, with 7 bases aligning to TRBD1. Per the germline V gene, CDR1 is LGHNA and CDR2 is YNFKEQ. CDR3 length equals 16 residues. Trimming at V came to 2 bases and at J to 4 bases, leaving 10 bases not matched to a gene. CDR3 loop: CASSQHDGTASYGYTF. The CDR3 DNA is TGTGCCAGCAGCCAACACGATGGGACAGCCTCCTATGGCTACACCTTC.

This chain joins TRBV6-2 or TRBV6-3 and TRBJ2-3; D could derive from TRBD1 or TRBD2 (5 bases each). This CDR3 comprises 17 residues. Trimming shortened V by 6 bases and J by 6 bases, and 25 bases separated the two germline ends. Per germline, CDR1 MNHEY and CDR2 SVGEGT. CDR3 amino acids: CASSPTTGTSEADTQYF. CDR3 coding DNA: TGTGCCAGCAGCCCTACCACGGGGACGTCTGAGGCTGATACGCAGTATTTT.

The V call is TRBV2, the J call TRBJ2-1; the D is unclear. The CDR3 loop spans 15 amino acids. Looked up from germline, CDR1 is SNHLY and CDR2 is FYNNEI. Deletions cut 0 bases from V and 12 bases from J, with 18 bases between. The CDR3 loop reads CASSEAAGKGWAQFF. DNA of the CDR3: TGTGCCAGCAGTGAAGCGGCAGGAAAGGGATGGGCGCAGTTCTTC. Drawing the rest from reference TRBV2 and TRBJ2-1, the complete variable domain is EPEVTQTPSHQVTQMGQEVILRCVPISNHLYFYWYRQILGQKVEFLVSFYNNEISEKSEIFDDQFSVERPDGSNFTLKIRSTKLEDSAMYFCASSEAAGKGWAQFFGPGTRLTVL.

This sequence joins TRBV30 and TRBJ1-5; TRBD1 is a possible D gene (6 bases). V lost 3 bases, J lost 7 bases, and 13 bases lay in between. The CDR3 length is 13 residues. Germline V gives CDR1 GTSNPN, CDR2 SVGIG (reference sequence). The CDR3 bases are TGTGCCTGGAGAACAGGGCTAGAACAGCCCCAGCATTTT. It is translated as CAWRTGLEQPQHF.

The J gene is TRBJ1-2, the V gene TRBV9; unclear D gene. V lost 3 bases to trimming and J lost 0 bases, with 6 bases between them. The CDR3 spans 13 residues. Germline loops: CDR1 SGDLS, CDR2 YYNGEE. CDR3 in amino acids: CASSGSTNYGYTF. The CDR3 DNA is TGTGCCAGCAGCGGTTCCACTAACTATGGCTACACCTTC.

V usage is TRBV18 and J usage is TRBJ1-5; TRBD1 matches at 7 bases. This CDR3 has 16 residues. Germline V gene lookup returns CDR1 KGHSH and CDR2 LQKENI. V was pared by 1 base and J by 3 bases, with 6 bases of the junction left unmatched. CDR3 in DNA: TGTGCCAGCTCACCACAACCGGGACAGCTCAATCAGCCCCAGCATTTT. Its translation is CASSPQPGQLNQPQHF.

This chain links TRBV7-2 with TRBJ2-7; 8 bases are a match to TRBD1. CDR1 is SGHTA and CDR2 is FQGNSA in the germline V gene. The CDR3 consists of 15 residues. The junction had 2 bases not matched to a gene; V was cut back by 0 bases and J by 1 base. The CDR3 protein is CASSLAWTGSYEQYF. The CDR3 DNA reads TGTGCCAGCAGCTTAGCGTGGACAGGGTCCTACGAGCAGTACTTC.

The V call is TRBV2, the J call TRBJ2-5, with TRBD2 matching 12 bases. Germline V lookup: CDR1 SNHLY, CDR2 FYNNEI. The CDR3 covers 16 residues. Trimming took 8 bases from V and 5 from J; bases not matched to a gene: 12. CDR3 in amino acids: CASGRIGLAGGETQYF. The CDR3 nucleotides are TGTGCCAGCGGGAGGATAGGGCTAGCGGGAGGGGAGACCCAGTACTTC.

This clone was detected a few times. The gene calls are TRBV18 and TRBJ2-7; 9 bases map to TRBD1. The V gene's germline CDR1 is KGHSH and CDR2 LQKENI. The CDR3 length is 16 residues. The V and J ends lost 2 bases and 0 bases, in that order; junction bases with no gene match: 5. In nucleotides, the CDR3 is TGTGCCAGCTCACCAGGGACAGGGATTTACTCCTACGAGCAGTACTTC. Protein sequence: CASSPGTGIYSYEQYF. Filled out from reference TRBV18 and TRBJ2-7, the complete variable domain reads NAGVMQNPRHLVRRRGQEARLRCSPMKGHSHVYWYRQLPEEGLKFMVYLQKENIIDESGMPKERFSAEFPKEGPSILRIQQVVRGDSAAYFCASSPGTGIYSYEQYFGPGTRLTVT.

V gene TRBV15 combines with J gene TRBJ2-5; D may be TRBD2 (5 bases). CDR1 is LNHNV, CDR2 YYDKDF, per germline (reference sequence). V was trimmed by 0 bases and J by 2 bases, leaving 10 bases between them. This CDR3 spans 15 amino acids. CDR3 nucleotides: TGTGCCACCAGCAGAGACGGAGGACGACAAGAGACCCAGTACTTC. Translated: CATSRDGGRQETQYF.

The J gene is TRBJ2-3, the V gene TRBV9, with TRBD2 matching 10 bases. The germline V gene encodes CDR1 SGDLS and CDR2 YYNGEE. This CDR3 is 15 amino acids long. J gave up 1 base and V 6 bases, and 5 bases lay outside the gene matches. CDR3: CASTEGTSGTDTQYF. In nucleotides, the CDR3 is TGTGCCAGCACCGAGGGGACTAGCGGCACAGATACGCAGTATTTT. The full variable domain, rest sourced from reference TRBV9 and TRBJ2-3, is DSGVTQTPKHLITATGQRVTLRCSPRSGDLSVYWYQQSLDQGLQFLIQYYNGEERAKGNILERFSAQQFPDLHSELNLSSLELGDSALYFCASTEGTSGTDTQYFGPGTRLTVL.

This clone was seen once. The V gene is TRBV28, the J gene TRBJ2-3, with D perhaps TRBD1 or TRBD2 (6 bases each). Germline loops: CDR1 MDHEN, CDR2 SYDVKM. The V end lost 6 bases, the J end lost 4 bases, and 17 bases lay between the germline ends. The length of the CDR3 is 15 residues. The chain's CDR3 is CASSGGGVGSDTQYF. CDR3 bases: TGTGCCAGCAGCGGAGGGGGAGTGGGGTCAGATACGCAGTATTTT.

This clone appeared once. The chain joins TRBV10-3 to TRBJ2-1; 10 bases map to TRBD2. The CDR3 is made up of 14 amino acids. Trimming at V came to 10 bases and at J to 6 bases, leaving 9 bases not matched to a gene. Germline CDR1 ENHRY, CDR2 SYGVKD. The CDR3: CATRASGGANEQFF. The CDR3, as DNA: TGTGCCACCCGAGCCAGCGGGGGGGCCAATGAGCAGTTCTTC.

J is TRBJ2-3 and V is TRBV30, with D unresolved. This CDR3 comprises 12 residues. Trimming pared 4 bases from V and 6 bases from J, leaving 11 bases between. The germline CDR1 and CDR2 sequences are GTSNPN and SVGIG (reference sequence). The CDR3 DNA sequence: TGTGCCTGGACCCCCGTAATGGATACGCAGTATTTT. It translates to CAWTPVMDTQYF. The whole variable domain, filled in from reference TRBV30 and TRBJ2-3, reads SQTIHQWPATLVQPVGSPLSLECTVEGTSNPNLYWYRQAAGRGLQLLFYSVGIGQISSEVPQNLSASRPQDRQFILSSKKLLLSDSGFYLCAWTPVMDTQYFGPGTRLTVL.

The chain employs TRBV9 and TRBJ2-5; 8 nucleotides align to TRBD1. V lost 0 bases and J lost 4; bases outside the gene matches: 11. The germline V gene encodes CDR1 SGDLS and CDR2 YYNGEE. The CDR3 has 17 amino acids. CDR3 nucleotide sequence: TGTGCCAGCAGCGTAGGGAGGACGGACAGGGTTATAGAGACCCAGTACTTC. Its translation is CASSVGRTDRVIETQYF.

The V and J genes are TRBV11-3 and TRBJ2-5, with 10 bases that match TRBD2. Trimming took 8 bases from V and 5 from J; bases not matched to a gene: 11. The CDR3 contains 15 residues. From germline, CDR1 is SGHNT and CDR2 YENEEA. The CDR3 nucleotides read TGTGCCAGCGGGACTAGCGAGGCGTTTGTGGAGACCCAGTACTTC. Translating gives CASGTSEAFVETQYF.

CDR3 loop: CASSQGPGKEETQYF. CDR3 DNA sequence: TGTGCCAGCAGCCAAGGTCCGGGAAAGGAGGAGACCCAGTACTTC. The chain has TRBV14 and TRBJ2-5, with D tentatively TRBD2 (5 bases). The germline V and J ends were trimmed by 1 base and 5 bases, with 14 bases remaining between them. This CDR3 comprises 15 residues. Germline V CDR1 and CDR2: SGHDN, FVKESK.

The V call is TRBV27, the J call TRBJ2-7; TRBD1 matches at 8 bases. V dropped 4 bases and J dropped 1; count of bases not matched to a gene: 3. The CDR3 sequence is 14 residues long. Germline V gene sequence: CDR1 MNHEY, CDR2 SMNVEV (reference sequence). The CDR3 loop is CASSWTGTSYEQYF. CDR3 DNA sequence: TGTGCCAGCAGTTGGACAGGGACATCCTACGAGCAGTACTTC.

This clone was seen just once. V is TRBV7-9 and J is TRBJ1-3; possible D gene TRBD1, 6 bases. The CDR3 has 12 amino acids. V was shortened by 3 bases and J by 8 bases, with 8 bases between the two germline ends. Germline assignment: CDR1 SEHNR and CDR2 FQNEAQ (reference sequence). The CDR3 region is CASSFRGYTIYF. The CDR3 nucleotides are TGTGCCAGCAGCTTCAGGGGCTACACCATATATTTT.

This chain joins TRBV19 and TRBJ2-3; 8 bases are a match to TRBD1. CDR3 length: 16 residues. After removal of 6 bases from V and 6 bases from J, the junction contained 14 bases not matched to a gene. CDR1 is LNHDA and CDR2 is SQIVND in the germline V gene (reference sequence). Here the CDR3 DNA reads TGTGCCAGTAGCCGGGACAGGCTACCTTTGGGGGATACGCAGTATTTT. This encodes CASSRDRLPLGDTQYF.